This T cell receptor (beta chain) originates from a study of somatic mutations in cytotoxic T cells in rheumatoid arthritis. Overall study findings and caveats: The authors did not know the antigen targets of the expanded CD8+ clones.

Original handling: Concordance between patient CD8+ clones exceeding 1% and published virus-specific TCRB sequences was infrequent. Sequenced by immunoSEQ multiplex PCR; TCRdb stores in-frame clones only, minus some. V, J and clone size derive from that table, while D and trimming were established from the DNA sequence. The sample consists of 20,000 or so clones, approximately 81% of them appearing once. Researchers isolated CD4+ and CD8+ cells by positive magnetic bead selection and then checked their purity by flow cytometry. Comments on this clone: Antigen specificity is unknown.

Sequencing was done on a sample of CD8+ T cells sorted from blood. The source of this sequence is a woman in her thirties or forties with rheumatoid arthritis.

CDR3 amino acids: CASSQVGAPNEKLFF. The CDR3 nucleotides read TGTGCCAGCAGCCAAGTGGGGGCACCTAATGAAAAACTGTTTTTT. The J gene is TRBJ1-4, the V gene TRBV4-2, with D maybe TRBD1 (6 bases). The CDR3 consists of 15 residues. The ends were cut back, 1 base at V and 3 bases at J, with 9 bases in the middle. Germline V gene data show CDR1 as LGHNA and CDR2 as YNFKEQ.